This entry lists 27 T cell receptor beta chains sequenced from one sample in a study of blood T cell repertoires in COVID-19. Measured with immunoSEQ multiplex PCR; TCRdb has only the in-frame clones, and not every one. The sample yields some 50,000 clones, over 80% seen once. Sequencing was carried out using peripheral blood. The receptor set was obtained from a man aged 70-80 years with acute or convalescent COVID-19.

This clone was recorded only once. CDR3 in amino acids: CASSYPPGQGKSPLHF. The CDR3 DNA is TGTGCCAGCAGTTATCCTCCGGGACAGGGAAAATCACCCCTCCACTTT. The rearrangement uses TRBV28 and TRBJ1-6, with TRBD1 matching over 9 bases. V trimming: 4 bases; J trimming: 10 bases; junction bases outside the gene matches: 11. The CDR3 length is 16 residues. Germline CDR1 is MDHEN and CDR2 is SYDVKM.

This chain connects TRBV19 to TRBJ1-6; 7 nucleotides line up with TRBD1. The CDR3 is 15 amino acids. V gave up 4 bases and J gave up 7 bases; unmatched junction bases: 7. Germline V lookup: CDR1 LNHDA, CDR2 SQIVND (reference sequence). CDR3 DNA: TGTGCCAGTAGTACAGGGGACAGCGGAAATTCACCCCTCCACTTT. Translating it yields CASSTGDSGNSPLHF. The variable domain in full, completed from reference TRBV19 and TRBJ1-6, reads DGGITQSPKYLFRKEGQNVTLSCEQNLNHDAMYWYRQDPGQGLRLIYYSQIVNDFQKGDIAEGYSVSREKKESFPLTVTSAQKNPTAFYLCASSTGDSGNSPLHFGNGTRLTVT.

The V call is TRBV11-2, the J call TRBJ2-7; TRBD2 might be the D (6 bases). V was clipped by 2 bases and J by 6 bases, with 11 bases between them. There are 13 residues in the CDR3. CDR1 SGHAT and CDR2 FQNNGV come from the germline V gene. The chain's CDR3 is CASSLTAGGEQYF. CDR3 DNA: TGTGCCAGCAGCTTAACGGCCGGGGGCGAGCAGTACTTC.

This chain joins TRBV7-2 and TRBJ2-2, with 10 bases fitting TRBD1. In germline, CDR1 is SGHTA, CDR2 FQGNSA. The CDR3 contains 16 residues. V lost 5 bases to trimming and J lost 3 bases; unmatched junction nucleotides: 6. The CDR3 loop is CASSPPDRGYTGELFF. CDR3 in DNA: TGTGCCAGCAGCCCACCGGACAGGGGGTACACCGGGGAGCTGTTTTTT.

V is TRBV15 and J is TRBJ2-7, with 8 bases identical to TRBD1. This CDR3 is 15 amino acids long. In germline, CDR1 is LNHNV, CDR2 YYDKDF (reference sequence). J gave up 4 bases and V 1 base, and 6 bases lay outside the gene matches. The CDR3 loop is CATSRGTGGRYEQYF. The CDR3, as DNA: TGTGCCACCAGCAGAGGAACAGGGGGTCGTTACGAGCAGTACTTC.

The chain combines TRBV19 with TRBJ2-7; 8 bases line up with TRBD1. Trimming removed 5 bases from V and 2 bases from J; junction bases left unmatched: 11. This CDR3 has 16 amino acids. Germline V gene sequence: CDR1 LNHDA, CDR2 SQIVND (reference sequence). CDR3 in amino acids: CASSPKTGTGPYEQYF. As DNA, the CDR3 is TGTGCCAGTAGTCCAAAAACAGGGACAGGCCCCTACGAGCAGTACTTC. The entire variable domain, with the rest obtained from reference TRBV19 and TRBJ2-7, is as follows: DGGITQSPKYLFRKEGQNVTLSCEQNLNHDAMYWYRQDPGQGLRLIYYSQIVNDFQKGDIAEGYSVSREKKESFPLTVTSAQKNPTAFYLCASSPKTGTGPYEQYFGPGTRLTVT.

The CDR3 DNA reads TGCGCCAGCAGCCCCGGAAACATTCAGTACTTC. Translating gives CASSPGNIQYF. The J gene is TRBJ2-4, the V gene TRBV5-1; D ambiguous. Germline CDR1 SGHRS, CDR2 YFSETQ. The CDR3 consists of 11 residues. The V gene lost 4 bases and the J gene lost 6 bases, with 5 bases spanning the gap.

The rearrangement joins TRBV27 to TRBJ2-5, with D possibly being TRBD2 (6 bases). The CDR3 spans 14 residues. Looked up from germline, CDR1 is MNHEY and CDR2 is SMNVEV (reference sequence). The ends were cut back, 3 bases at V and 5 bases at J, with 13 bases in the middle. CDR3 sequence: CASSFRWEVETQYF. The CDR3 bases are TGTGCCAGCAGTTTCAGGTGGGAGGTTGAGACCCAGTACTTC.

The rearrangement links TRBV2 to TRBJ1-2; D is undetermined. V gave up 2 bases and J gave up 14 bases, with 12 bases separating them. This CDR3 has 11 amino acids. The germline V gene has CDR1 SNHLY and CDR2 FYNNEI. The CDR3 sequence: CASSERWGGTF. CDR3 coding DNA: TGTGCCAGCAGTGAACGGTGGGGAGGGACCTTC. The entire variable domain, with the rest obtained from reference TRBV2 and TRBJ1-2, is as follows: EPEVTQTPSHQVTQMGQEVILRCVPISNHLYFYWYRQILGQKVEFLVSFYNNEISEKSEIFDDQFSVERPDGSNFTLKIRSTKLEDSAMYFCASSERWGGTFGSGTRLTVV.

The chain recombines TRBV7-2 with TRBJ1-2; tentatively, D is TRBD1 (5 bases). Germline V gene sequence: CDR1 SGHTA, CDR2 FQGNSA. Between the trimmed V and J ends, which lost 5 bases and 2 bases, there was a span of 15 bases. This CDR3 region has 15 residues. The CDR3 DNA is TGTGCCAGCAGCCCCCAGGGTCATCAAAACTATGGCTACACCTTC. Translating it yields CASSPQGHQNYGYTF.

This chain uses TRBV18 with TRBJ2-5; D call uncertain. The V end was cut by 3 bases, the J end by 5 bases, with 10 bases between. Per germline, CDR1 KGHSH and CDR2 LQKENI. The CDR3 has 13 amino acids. The CDR3 protein is CASSPRASETQYF. CDR3 coding DNA: TGTGCCAGCTCACCTAGAGCAAGCGAGACCCAGTACTTC. The whole variable domain, remainder taken from reference TRBV18 and TRBJ2-5, is NAGVMQNPRHLVRRRGQEARLRCSPMKGHSHVYWYRQLPEEGLKFMVYLQKENIIDESGMPKERFSAEFPKEGPSILRIQQVVRGDSAAYFCASSPRASETQYFGPGTRLLVL.

V and J are TRBV18 and TRBJ2-1; D possibly corresponds to TRBD2 (6 bases). The V gene lost 3 bases and the J gene lost 4 bases, with 10 bases spanning the gap. The germline V gene encodes CDR1 KGHSH and CDR2 LQKENI. The CDR3 is 14 amino acids. CDR3 DNA: TGTGCCAGCTCACCGGGACTTCTTTACAATGAGCAGTTCTTC. Translated, it gives CASSPGLLYNEQFF.

V gene TRBV28 combines with J gene TRBJ2-7; D unclear. The CDR3 is 11 residues long. Germline V gives CDR1 MDHEN, CDR2 SYDVKM. DNA of the CDR3: TGTGCTTCGGAGACCTCCTACGAGCAGTACTTC. Amino acid sequence: CASETSYEQYF.

The chain employs TRBV29-1 and TRBJ2-6, with 8 bases identical to TRBD1. Germline loops: CDR1 SQVTM, CDR2 ANQGSEA. Trimming took 6 bases from V and 3 from J; bases not matched to a gene: 4. The CDR3 runs to 14 residues. Here the CDR3 DNA reads TGCAGCGTCACGGACAGGGATGGGGCCAACGTCCTGACTTTC. Amino acid sequence: CSVTDRDGANVLTF.

The V gene is TRBV12-3 or TRBV12-4, the J gene TRBJ2-7, with D unresolved. V was trimmed by 5 bases and J by 4 bases, leaving 12 bases between them. The CDR3 has 13 amino acids. CDR3 sequence: CASSAPGRYEQYF. DNA of the CDR3: TGTGCCAGCAGTGCCCCCGGTCGTTACGAGCAGTACTTC.

The chain combines TRBV2 with TRBJ1-2; D not resolved. Trimming took off 3 bases at V and 3 bases at J, with 8 bases between the two ends. CDR1 is SNHLY, CDR2 FYNNEI, per germline. The CDR3 sequence is 13 residues long. The CDR3 sequence is CASSDERDYGYTF. The CDR3 DNA follows: TGTGCCAGCAGTGACGAGCGGGACTATGGCTACACCTTC.

Here the CDR3 reads CASSLGQGDEKLFF. In DNA, the CDR3 is TGCGCCAGCAGCTTGGGACAGGGAGACGAAAAACTGTTTTTT. V is TRBV5-1 and J is TRBJ1-4; 7 nucleotides align to TRBD1. The CDR3 consists of 14 residues. CDR1 is SGHRS, CDR2 YFSETQ, per germline. After removal of 0 bases from V and 8 bases from J, the junction contained 4 bases not matched to a gene.

The chain uses TRBV30 and TRBJ2-2; a weak D match, TRBD2 (6 bases). Germline V CDR1 and CDR2: GTSNPN, SVGIG (reference sequence). V was trimmed by 2 bases and J by 5 bases, leaving 9 bases between them. The CDR3 is 13 residues long. The CDR3 DNA follows: TGTGCCTGGAGTCCCCGGGGGACCGGGGAGCTGTTTTTT. This encodes CAWSPRGTGELFF.

The gene calls are TRBV24-1 and TRBJ1-2; 8 bases fit TRBD1. J was trimmed by 4 bases and V by 9 bases; bases with no gene match: 3. Germline values: CDR1 KGHDR, CDR2 SFDVKD. The CDR3 spans 12 residues. Here the CDR3 DNA reads TGTGCCACCTCTACAGGGGGCTATGGCTACACCTTC. Its translation is CATSTGGYGYTF.

This clone was seen a single time. This sequence joins TRBV7-2 and TRBJ2-2, with 10 positions matching TRBD1. Germline loops: CDR1 SGHTA, CDR2 FQGNSA. This CDR3 spans 17 amino acids. V gave up 5 bases and J gave up 6 bases; unmatched junction bases: 12. For the CDR3, the DNA is TGTGCCAGCAGCCCGATAGGGACAGGGGAAGGGGCCGGGGAGCTGTTTTTT. It codes for CASSPIGTGEGAGELFF.

This chain links TRBV6-5 with TRBJ1-6; D is undetermined. CDR1 and CDR2 from the germline V gene are MNHEY and SVGAGI. The CDR3 sequence is 15 residues long. V dropped 4 bases and J dropped 10 bases, with 17 bases sitting between them. CDR3 residues: CASSSPIGSGSPLHF. Here the CDR3 DNA reads TGTGCCAGCAGTTCACCAATTGGATCGGGATCACCCCTCCACTTT.

This clone was detected a few times. The chain is built from TRBV6-6 and TRBJ1-1, with D tentatively TRBD1 (6 bases). Germline values: CDR1 MNHNY, CDR2 SVGAGI (reference sequence). This CDR3 comprises 14 residues. V lost 2 bases, J lost 1 base, and 8 bases lay in between. The CDR3 DNA is TGTGCCAGCAGTTACGGGACACAGAACACTGAAGCTTTCTTT. Its protein product is CASSYGTQNTEAFF.

The J gene is TRBJ2-3, the V gene TRBV19; D gene unclear. CDR3 length: 11 amino acids. Germline V lookup: CDR1 LNHDA, CDR2 SQIVND (reference sequence). V gave up 10 bases and J gave up 6 bases, with 11 bases separating them. The CDR3 bases are TGTGCCACCGTGATCGGGGATACGCAGTATTTT. Its protein product is CATVIGDTQYF.

V and J are TRBV20-1 and TRBJ1-2; tentatively, D is TRBD1 (5 bases). The CDR3 runs to 11 residues. Germline CDR1 DFQATT, CDR2 SNEGSKA (reference sequence). The germline V and J ends were trimmed by 6 bases and 8 bases, with 13 bases remaining between them. As DNA, the CDR3 is TGCAGTGCCCCCCGGGGGGTGGGCTACACCTTC. This translates into CSAPRGVGYTF.

This clone was found a few times. The chain is built from TRBV28 and TRBJ2-5; D possibly corresponds to TRBD2 (6 bases). The CDR3 totals 15 residues. The V and J ends lost 3 bases and 4 bases respectively, with 15 bases between them. Per germline, CDR1 MDHEN and CDR2 SYDVKM. CDR3 coding DNA: TGTGCCAGCAGTTTTCTGGAGGGAGGATCAGAGACCCAGTACTTC. Its protein product is CASSFLEGGSETQYF. Combining the CDR3 with reference TRBV28 and TRBJ2-5 gives the whole variable domain DVKVTQSSRYLVKRTGEKVFLECVQDMDHENMFWYRQDPGLGLRLIYFSYDVKMKEKGDIPEGYSVSREKKERFSLILESASTNQTSMYLCASSFLEGGSETQYFGPGTRLLVL.

The J gene is TRBJ2-7, the V gene TRBV18; D possibly corresponds to TRBD2 (6 bases). Germline V gives CDR1 KGHSH, CDR2 LQKENI. Trimming removed 2 bases from V and 2 bases from J, with 13 bases in between. This CDR3 is built from 15 residues. The CDR3 reads CASSPDAGRTYEQYF. For the CDR3, the DNA is TGTGCCAGCTCACCAGACGCGGGGAGGACCTACGAGCAGTACTTC. Using reference TRBV18 and TRBJ2-7 for the parts outside the CDR3, the full variable domain is NAGVMQNPRHLVRRRGQEARLRCSPMKGHSHVYWYRQLPEEGLKFMVYLQKENIIDESGMPKERFSAEFPKEGPSILRIQQVVRGDSAAYFCASSPDAGRTYEQYFGPGTRLTVT.

The chain recombines TRBV6-5 with TRBJ2-7; the match to TRBD1 covers 7 bases. The CDR3 is made up of 15 amino acids. V lost 7 bases to trimming and J lost 0 bases; unmatched junction nucleotides: 9. The germline V gene has CDR1 MNHEY and CDR2 SVGAGI. DNA of the CDR3: TGTGCCAGCAAAGCCTGGACAGGAAACTCCTACGAGCAGTACTTC. Its protein is CASKAWTGNSYEQYF.